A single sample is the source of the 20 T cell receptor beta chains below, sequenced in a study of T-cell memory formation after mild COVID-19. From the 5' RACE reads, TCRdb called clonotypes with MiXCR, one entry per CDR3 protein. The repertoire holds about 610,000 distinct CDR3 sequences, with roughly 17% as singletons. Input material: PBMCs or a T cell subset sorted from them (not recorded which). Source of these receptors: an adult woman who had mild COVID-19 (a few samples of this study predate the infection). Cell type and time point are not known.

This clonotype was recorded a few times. The CDR3 nucleotides read TGCAGTGCTCCAATCACAGATACGCAGTATTTT. The encoded protein is CSAPITDTQYF. The rearrangement links TRBV20-1 to TRBJ2-3; D gene unclear. Deletions cut 5 bases from V and 2 bases from J, with 5 bases between. From germline, CDR1 is DFQATT and CDR2 SNEGSKA (reference sequence). CDR3 length equals 11 residues.

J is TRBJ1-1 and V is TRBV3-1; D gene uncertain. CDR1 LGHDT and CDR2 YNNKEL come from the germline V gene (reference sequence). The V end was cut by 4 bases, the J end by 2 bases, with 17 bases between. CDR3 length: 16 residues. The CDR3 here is CASSPKSIELNTEAFF. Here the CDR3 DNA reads TGTGCCAGCAGCCCCAAGAGTATTGAGTTAAACACTGAAGCTTTCTTT.

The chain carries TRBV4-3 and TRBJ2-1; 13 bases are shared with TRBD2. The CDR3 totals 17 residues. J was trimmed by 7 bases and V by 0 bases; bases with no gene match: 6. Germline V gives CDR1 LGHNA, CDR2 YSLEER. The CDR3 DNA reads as TGCGCCAGCAGCCAAGAAACCGGGACTAGCGGGATTAATGAGCAGTTCTTC. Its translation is CASSQETGTSGINEQFF.

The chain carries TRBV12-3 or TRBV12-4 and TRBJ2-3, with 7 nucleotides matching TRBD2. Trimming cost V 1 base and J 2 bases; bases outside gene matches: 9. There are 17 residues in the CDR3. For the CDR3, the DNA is TGTGCCAGCAGTTTAGTTCGGTGGGGGAGGGCCACAGATACGCAGTATTTT. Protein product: CASSLVRWGRATDTQYF.

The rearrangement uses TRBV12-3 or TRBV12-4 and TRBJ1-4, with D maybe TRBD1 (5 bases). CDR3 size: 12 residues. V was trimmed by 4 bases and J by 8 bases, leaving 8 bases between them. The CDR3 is CASSWEGEKLFF. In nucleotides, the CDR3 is TGTGCCAGCAGTTGGGAGGGGGAAAAACTGTTTTTT.

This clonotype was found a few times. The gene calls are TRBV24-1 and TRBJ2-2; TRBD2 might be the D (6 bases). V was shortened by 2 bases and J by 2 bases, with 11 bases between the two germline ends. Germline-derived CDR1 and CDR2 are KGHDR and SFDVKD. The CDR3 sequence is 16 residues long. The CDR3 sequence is CATSDSRDFNTGELFF. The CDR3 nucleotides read TGTGCCACCAGTGATTCCAGGGACTTTAACACCGGGGAGCTGTTTTTT.

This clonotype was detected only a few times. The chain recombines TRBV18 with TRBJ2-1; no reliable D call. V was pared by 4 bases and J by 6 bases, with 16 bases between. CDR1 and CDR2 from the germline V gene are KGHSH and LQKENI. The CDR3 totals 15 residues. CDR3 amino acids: CASSLRQDLGNEQFF. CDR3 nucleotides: TGTGCCAGCTCACTGAGGCAAGACTTGGGCAATGAGCAGTTCTTC. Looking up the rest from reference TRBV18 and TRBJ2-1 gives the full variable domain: NAGVMQNPRHLVRRRGQEARLRCSPMKGHSHVYWYRQLPEEGLKFMVYLQKENIIDESGMPKERFSAEFPKEGPSILRIQQVVRGDSAAYFCASSLRQDLGNEQFFGPGTRLTVL.

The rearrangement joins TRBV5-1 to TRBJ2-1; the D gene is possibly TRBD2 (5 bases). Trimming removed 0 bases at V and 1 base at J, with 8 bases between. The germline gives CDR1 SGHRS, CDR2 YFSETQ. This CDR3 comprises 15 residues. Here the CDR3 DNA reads TGCGCCAGCAGCTTGGCCGGGGAGTCCTACAATGAGCAGTTCTTC. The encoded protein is CASSLAGESYNEQFF.

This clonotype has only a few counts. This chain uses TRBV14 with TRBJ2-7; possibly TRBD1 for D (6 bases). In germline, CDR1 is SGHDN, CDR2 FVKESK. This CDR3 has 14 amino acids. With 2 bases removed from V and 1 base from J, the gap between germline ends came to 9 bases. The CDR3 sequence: CASSQRTVSYEQYF. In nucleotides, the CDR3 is TGTGCCAGCAGCCAAAGGACAGTTTCCTACGAGCAGTACTTC.

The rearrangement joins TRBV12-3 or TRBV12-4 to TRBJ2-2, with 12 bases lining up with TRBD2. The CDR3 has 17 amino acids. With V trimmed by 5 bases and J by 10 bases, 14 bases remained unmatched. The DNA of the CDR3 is TGTGCCAGCAGTGCAGTCAGACTAGCGGGAGTCGTGGAGGAGCTGTTTTTT. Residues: CASSAVRLAGVVEELFF.

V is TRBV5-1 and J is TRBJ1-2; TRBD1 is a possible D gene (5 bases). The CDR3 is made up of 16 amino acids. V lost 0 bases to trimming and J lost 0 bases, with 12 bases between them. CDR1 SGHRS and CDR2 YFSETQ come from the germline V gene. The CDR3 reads CASSLGQTLANYGYTF. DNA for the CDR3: TGCGCCAGCAGCTTGGGACAGACTTTAGCTAACTATGGCTACACCTTC. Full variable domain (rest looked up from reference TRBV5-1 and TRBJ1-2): KAGVTQTPRYLIKTRGQQVTLSCSPISGHRSVSWYQQTPGQGLQFLFEYFSETQRNKGNFPGRFSGRQFSNSRSEMNVSTLELGDSALYLCASSLGQTLANYGYTFGSGTRLTVV.

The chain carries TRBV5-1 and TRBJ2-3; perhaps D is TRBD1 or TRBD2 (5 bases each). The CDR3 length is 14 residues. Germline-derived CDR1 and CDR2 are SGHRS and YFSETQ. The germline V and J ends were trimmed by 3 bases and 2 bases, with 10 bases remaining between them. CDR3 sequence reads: CASSYRDLTDTQYF. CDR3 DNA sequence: TGCGCCAGCAGCTACCGGGACCTCACAGATACGCAGTATTTT.

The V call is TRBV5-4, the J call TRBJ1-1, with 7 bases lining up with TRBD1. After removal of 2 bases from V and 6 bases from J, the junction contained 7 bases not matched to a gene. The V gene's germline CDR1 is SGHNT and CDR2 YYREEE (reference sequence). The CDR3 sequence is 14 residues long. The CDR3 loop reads CASSLGQARSEAFF. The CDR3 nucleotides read TGTGCCAGCAGCTTAGGACAGGCTCGGTCTGAAGCTTTCTTT.

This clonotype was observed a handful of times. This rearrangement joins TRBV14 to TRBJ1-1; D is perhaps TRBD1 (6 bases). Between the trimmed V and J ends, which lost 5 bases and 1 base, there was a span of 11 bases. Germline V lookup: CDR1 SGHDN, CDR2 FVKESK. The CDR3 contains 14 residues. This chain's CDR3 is CASSSRQENTEAFF. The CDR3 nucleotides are TGTGCCAGCAGCTCCCGACAGGAGAACACTGAAGCTTTCTTT.

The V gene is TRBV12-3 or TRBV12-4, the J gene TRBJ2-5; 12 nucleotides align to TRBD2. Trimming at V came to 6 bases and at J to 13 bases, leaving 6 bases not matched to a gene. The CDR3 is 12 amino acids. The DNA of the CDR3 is TGTGCCAGCAGACGGACTAGCGGGGCTCCGTACTTC. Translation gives CASRRTSGAPYF.

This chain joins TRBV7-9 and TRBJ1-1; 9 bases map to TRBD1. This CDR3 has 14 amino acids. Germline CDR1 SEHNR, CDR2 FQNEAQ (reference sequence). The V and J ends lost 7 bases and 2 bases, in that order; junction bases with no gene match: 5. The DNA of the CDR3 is TGTGCCAGCATCAGGACAGGGGAAAACACTGAAGCTTTCTTT. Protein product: CASIRTGENTEAFF.

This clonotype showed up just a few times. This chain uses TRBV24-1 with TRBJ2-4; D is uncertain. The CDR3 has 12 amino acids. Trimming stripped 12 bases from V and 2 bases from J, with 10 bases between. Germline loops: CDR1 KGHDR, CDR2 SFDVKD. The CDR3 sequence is CALTLPKNIQYF. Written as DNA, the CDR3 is TGTGCCCTAACGTTGCCCAAAAACATTCAGTACTTC.

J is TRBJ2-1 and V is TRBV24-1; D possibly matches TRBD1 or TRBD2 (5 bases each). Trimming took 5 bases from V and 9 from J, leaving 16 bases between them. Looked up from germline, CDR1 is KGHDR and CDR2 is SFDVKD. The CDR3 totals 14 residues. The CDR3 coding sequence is TGTGCCACCAGTGTTGGGGTGCTTGGGGGTGAGCAGTTCTTC. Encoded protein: CATSVGVLGGEQFF.

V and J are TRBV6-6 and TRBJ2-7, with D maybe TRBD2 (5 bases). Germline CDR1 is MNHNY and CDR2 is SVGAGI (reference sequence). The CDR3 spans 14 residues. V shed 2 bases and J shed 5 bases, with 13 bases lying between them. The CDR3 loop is CASSYSEGFHEQYF. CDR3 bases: TGTGCCAGCAGTTACAGCGAGGGTTTCCACGAGCAGTACTTC.

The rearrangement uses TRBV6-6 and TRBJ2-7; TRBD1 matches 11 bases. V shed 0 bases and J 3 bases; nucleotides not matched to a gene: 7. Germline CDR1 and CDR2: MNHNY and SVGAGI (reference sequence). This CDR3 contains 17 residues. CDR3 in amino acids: CASSYSSWTGGVYEQYF. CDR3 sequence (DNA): TGTGCCAGCAGTTACTCGAGTTGGACAGGGGGCGTCTACGAGCAGTACTTC.